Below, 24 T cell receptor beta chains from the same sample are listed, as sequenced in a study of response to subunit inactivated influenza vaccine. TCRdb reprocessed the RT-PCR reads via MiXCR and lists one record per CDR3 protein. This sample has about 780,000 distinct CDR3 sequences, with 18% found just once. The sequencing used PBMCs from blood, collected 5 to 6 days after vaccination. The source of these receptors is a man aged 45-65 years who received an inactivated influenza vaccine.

The CDR3 sequence: CASSQDATGGYEQYF. Written as DNA, the CDR3 is TGCGCCAGCAGCCAAGATGCGACAGGGGGCTACGAGCAGTACTTC. The chain uses TRBV4-3 and TRBJ2-7; TRBD1 aligns across 9 bases. The V and J ends lost 0 bases and 3 bases, in that order; junction bases with no gene match: 3. Germline V CDR1 and CDR2: LGHNA, YSLEER. CDR3 size: 15 residues.

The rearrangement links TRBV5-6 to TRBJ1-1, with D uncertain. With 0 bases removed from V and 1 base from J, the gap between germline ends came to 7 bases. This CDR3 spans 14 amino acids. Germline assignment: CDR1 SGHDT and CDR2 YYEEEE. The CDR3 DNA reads TGTGCCAGCAGCTTGGCCGACAAGAACACTGAAGCTTTCTTT. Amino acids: CASSLADKNTEAFF.

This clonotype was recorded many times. CDR3 residues: CASSSGTGGTYNEQFF. The CDR3 bases are TGTGCCAGCAGCTCAGGGACAGGGGGCACCTACAATGAGCAGTTCTTC. The rearrangement uses TRBV7-9 and TRBJ2-1; 12 positions agree with TRBD1. The trim removed 4 bases at V and 2 bases at J, leaving 3 bases unmatched. The CDR3 has 16 residues. The germline gives CDR1 SEHNR, CDR2 FQNEAQ (reference sequence).

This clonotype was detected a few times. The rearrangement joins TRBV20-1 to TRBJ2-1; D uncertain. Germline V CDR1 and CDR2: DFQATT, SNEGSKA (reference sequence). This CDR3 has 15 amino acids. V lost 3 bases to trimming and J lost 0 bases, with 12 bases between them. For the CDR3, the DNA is TGCAGTGCTAGGCCTTTGGTGAGCTCCTACAATGAGCAGTTCTTC. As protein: CSARPLVSSYNEQFF.

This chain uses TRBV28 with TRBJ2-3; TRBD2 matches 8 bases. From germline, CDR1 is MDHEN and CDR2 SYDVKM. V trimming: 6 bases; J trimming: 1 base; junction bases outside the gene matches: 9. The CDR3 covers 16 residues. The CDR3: CASSPGGVGGTDTQYF. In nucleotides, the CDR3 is TGTGCCAGCAGCCCCGGGGGGGTAGGGGGCACAGATACGCAGTATTTT.

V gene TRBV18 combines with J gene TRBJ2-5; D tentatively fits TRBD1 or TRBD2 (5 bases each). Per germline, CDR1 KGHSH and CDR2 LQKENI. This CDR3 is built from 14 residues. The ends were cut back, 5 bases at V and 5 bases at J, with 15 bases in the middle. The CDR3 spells CASSTSLEGETQYF. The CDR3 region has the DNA TGTGCCAGCTCAACCAGTCTAGAGGGGGAGACCCAGTACTTC.

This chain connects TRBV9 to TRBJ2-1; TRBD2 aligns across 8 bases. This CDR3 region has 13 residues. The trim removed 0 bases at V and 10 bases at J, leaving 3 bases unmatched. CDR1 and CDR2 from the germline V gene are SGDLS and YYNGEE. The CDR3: CASSVGPSGEQFF. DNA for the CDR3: TGTGCCAGCAGCGTAGGTCCTAGCGGGGAGCAGTTCTTC.

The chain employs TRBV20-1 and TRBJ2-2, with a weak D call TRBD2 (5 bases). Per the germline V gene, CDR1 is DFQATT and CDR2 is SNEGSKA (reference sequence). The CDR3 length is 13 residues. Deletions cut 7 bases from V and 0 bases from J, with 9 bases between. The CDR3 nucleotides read TGCAGTGGTAAGCGGCCGAACACCGGGGAGCTGTTTTTT. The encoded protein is CSGKRPNTGELFF.

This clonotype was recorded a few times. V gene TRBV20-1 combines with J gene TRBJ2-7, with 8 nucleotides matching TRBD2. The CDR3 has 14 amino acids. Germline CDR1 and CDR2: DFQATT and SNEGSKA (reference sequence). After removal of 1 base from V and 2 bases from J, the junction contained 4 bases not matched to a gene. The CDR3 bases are TGCAGTGCTAGAGTTCGCGGGAGGACCTACGAGCAGTACTTC. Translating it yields CSARVRGRTYEQYF.

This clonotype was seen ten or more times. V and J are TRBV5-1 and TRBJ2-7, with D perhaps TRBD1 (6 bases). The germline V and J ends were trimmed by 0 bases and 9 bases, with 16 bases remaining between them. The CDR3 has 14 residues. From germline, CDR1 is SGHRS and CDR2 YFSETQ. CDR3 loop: CASSLETYRDRQYF. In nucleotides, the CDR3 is TGCGCCAGCAGCTTGGAAACGTACAGGGATCGGCAGTACTTC.

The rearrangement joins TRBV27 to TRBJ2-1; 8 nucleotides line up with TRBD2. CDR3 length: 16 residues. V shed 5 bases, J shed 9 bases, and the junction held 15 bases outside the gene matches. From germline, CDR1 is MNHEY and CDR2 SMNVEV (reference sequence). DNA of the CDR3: TGTGCCAGCAGTCCCACCGGGACTAGGTGGCCCCTTGAGCAGTTCTTC. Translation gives CASSPTGTRWPLEQFF.

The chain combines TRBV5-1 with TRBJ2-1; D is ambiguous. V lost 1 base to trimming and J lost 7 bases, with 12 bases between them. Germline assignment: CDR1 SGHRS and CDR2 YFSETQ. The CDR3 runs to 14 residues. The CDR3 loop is CASSLSLELNEQFF. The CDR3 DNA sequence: TGCGCCAGCAGCTTGTCCCTAGAATTAAATGAGCAGTTCTTC.

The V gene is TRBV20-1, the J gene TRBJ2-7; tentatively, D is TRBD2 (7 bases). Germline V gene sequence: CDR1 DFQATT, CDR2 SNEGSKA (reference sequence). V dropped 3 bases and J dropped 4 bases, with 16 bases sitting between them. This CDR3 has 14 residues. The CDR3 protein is CSASGPGGGYEQYF. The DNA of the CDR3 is TGCAGTGCTAGCGGCCCGGGGGGCGGATACGAGCAGTACTTC.

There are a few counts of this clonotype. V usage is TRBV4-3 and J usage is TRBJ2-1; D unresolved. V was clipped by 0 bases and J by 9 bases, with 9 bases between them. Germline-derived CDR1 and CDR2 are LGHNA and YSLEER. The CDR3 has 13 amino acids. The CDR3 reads CASSQEPVSEQFF. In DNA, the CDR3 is TGCGCCAGCAGCCAAGAGCCCGTGAGTGAGCAGTTCTTC.

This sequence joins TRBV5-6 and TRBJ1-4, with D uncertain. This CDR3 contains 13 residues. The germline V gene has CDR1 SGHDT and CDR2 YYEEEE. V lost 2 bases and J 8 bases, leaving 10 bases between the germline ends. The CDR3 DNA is TGTGCCAGCAGCTTACCCCGGGAAGAAAAACTGTTTTTT. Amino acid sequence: CASSLPREEKLFF.

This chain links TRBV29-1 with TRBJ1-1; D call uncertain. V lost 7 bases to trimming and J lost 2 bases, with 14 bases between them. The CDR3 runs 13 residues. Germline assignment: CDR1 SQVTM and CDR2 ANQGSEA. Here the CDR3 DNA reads TGCAGCGCCTTCAGACACACTAACACTGAAGCTTTCTTT. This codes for CSAFRHTNTEAFF.

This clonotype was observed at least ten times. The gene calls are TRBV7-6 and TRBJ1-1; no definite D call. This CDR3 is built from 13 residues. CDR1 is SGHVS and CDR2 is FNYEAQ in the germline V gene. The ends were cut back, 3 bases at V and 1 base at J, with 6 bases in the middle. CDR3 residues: CASSFRPNTEAFF. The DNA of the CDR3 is TGTGCCAGCAGCTTTAGACCGAACACTGAAGCTTTCTTT.

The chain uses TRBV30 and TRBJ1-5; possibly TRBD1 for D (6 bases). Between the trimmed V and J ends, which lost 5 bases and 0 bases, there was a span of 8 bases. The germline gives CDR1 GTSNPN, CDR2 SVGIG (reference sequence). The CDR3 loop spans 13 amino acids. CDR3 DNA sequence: TGTGCCTGGGGACAGTATAGCAATCAGCCCCAGCATTTT. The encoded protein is CAWGQYSNQPQHF.

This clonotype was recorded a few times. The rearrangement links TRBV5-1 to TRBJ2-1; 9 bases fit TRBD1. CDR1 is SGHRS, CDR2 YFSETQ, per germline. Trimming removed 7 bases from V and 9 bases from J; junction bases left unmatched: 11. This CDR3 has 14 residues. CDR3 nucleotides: TGCGCCAGCTCCCGGGACAGGGTATCGTCTGAGCAGTTCTTC. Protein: CASSRDRVSSEQFF.

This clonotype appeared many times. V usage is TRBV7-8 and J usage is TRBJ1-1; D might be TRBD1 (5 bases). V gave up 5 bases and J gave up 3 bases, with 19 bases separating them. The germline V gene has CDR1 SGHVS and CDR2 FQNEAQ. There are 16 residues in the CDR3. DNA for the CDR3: TGTGCCAGCAGCCCCGTGGGCAGGGTAACGGACACTGAAGCTTTCTTT. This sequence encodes CASSPVGRVTDTEAFF.

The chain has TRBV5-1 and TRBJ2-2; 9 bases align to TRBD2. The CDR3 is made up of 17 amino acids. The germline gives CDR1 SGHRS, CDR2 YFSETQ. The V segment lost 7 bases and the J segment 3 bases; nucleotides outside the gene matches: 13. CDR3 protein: CASRQQPGLAYTGELFF. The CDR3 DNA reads TGCGCCAGCCGACAGCAACCGGGACTAGCTTACACCGGGGAGCTGTTTTTT.

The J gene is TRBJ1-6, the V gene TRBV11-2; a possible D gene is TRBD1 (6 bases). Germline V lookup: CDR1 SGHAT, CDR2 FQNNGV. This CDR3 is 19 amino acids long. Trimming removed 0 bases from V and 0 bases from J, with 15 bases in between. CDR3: CASSLDGGRFFSYNSPLHF. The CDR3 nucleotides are TGTGCCAGCAGCTTAGACGGGGGGCGATTTTTCTCCTATAATTCACCCCTCCACTTT.

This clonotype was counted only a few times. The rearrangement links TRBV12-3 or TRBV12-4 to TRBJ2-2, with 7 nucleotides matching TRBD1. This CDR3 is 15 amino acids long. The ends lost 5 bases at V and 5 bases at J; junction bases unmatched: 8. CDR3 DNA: TGTGCCAGCAGTGGCCAAGGGGGCTGGACCGGGGAGCTGTTTTTT. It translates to CASSGQGGWTGELFF.

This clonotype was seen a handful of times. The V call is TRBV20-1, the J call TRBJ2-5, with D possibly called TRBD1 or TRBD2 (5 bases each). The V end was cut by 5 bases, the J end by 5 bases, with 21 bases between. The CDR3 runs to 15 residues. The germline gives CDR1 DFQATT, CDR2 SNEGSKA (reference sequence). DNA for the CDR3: TGCAGTGCTCATTGGACCGTGGGGCCGGGGGAGACCCAGTACTTC. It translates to CSAHWTVGPGETQYF.